The entry that follows covers one T cell receptor (beta chain) sequence. The clone's antigen remains unknown. The sample holds no much larger clone one base away, and base qualities are not on file. This sample stems from a study of blood T cell repertoires in COVID-19 (TCRdb year 2020). Some background on the complete study: Collaborator samples came from the United States, Italy and Spain and covered acute and convalescent phases of COVID-19. The material from the prospective study consisted of cDNA or gDNA derived from T cells, B-cell-depleted T cells, or PBMCs. The samples were drawn from two sources: the first 160 participants of the ongoing ImmuneRACE study, and over 1,000 subjects contributed by 6 global collaborators. The sample metadata nearly always contained a de-identified subject ID, COVID-19 status, age in years and sex. Subjects who had been exposed to COVID-19, were actively infected with it, or had recovered from it provided the deeply sampled blood TCRbeta repertoires that made up the dataset. HLA class I and class II types, where available, came from metadata supplied by the sample provider rather than from assay-based typing. The repertoires were made available in a free public database intended to serve as a resource for research on the immune response to SARS-CoV-2.

Study-wide conclusions, independent of this receptor: The quantity of clinical and demographic metadata differed by source and by participant and was supplied without curation.

The collaborating institutions used their own protocols to collect whole blood in K2EDTA tubes. For TCRbeta analysis, collaborators shipped samples in one of three forms: frozen whole blood, isolated PBMCs, or DNA extracted from either of those sample types. The germline V gene supplies CDR1 MRHNA and CDR2 SNTAGT. The CDR3 numbers 16 residues from cysteine through phenylalanine. The read is trimmed to its CDR3 DNA, 48 bases read in frame from base 1. V drops 5 bases and J drops 0 bases, leaving 14 bases in between. TCRbeta CDR3 regions were amplified from genomic DNA using the immunoSEQ Assay, a bias-controlled multiplex PCR. As for how the authors treated the data: Within the assay, amplification of reference gene primers was used to estimate how many nucleated cells each sample contained. To quantify the absolute abundance of each unique TCRbeta CDR3 rearrangement, sequence reads were collapsed and filtered. For each sample, productive Simpson clonality was calculated as the square root of Simpson's diversity index over productive rearrangements. TCRdb obtained this table from immuneACCESS and retained in-frame rearrangements with V and J assigned. These tables miss some clones; where compared with another copy, unresolved V genes account for less than half of the shortfall, and the remainder is unexplained. V, J and clone size reflect that table, while D and trimming were determined from the DNA. For this sample the table gives under 20,000 clones, of which around nine tenths were detected only once. The ten most abundant clones make up 3% to 4% of the sample.

The chain was built from TRBV6-4 and TRBJ2-1; TRBD2 is a possible D gene, resting on 6 matching bases. Sample: peripheral blood. The clonotype comes from a human donor in a cohort sampled during active COVID-19. The CDR3 region: CASSFESGHSYNEQFF. The nucleotide sequence is given as TGTGCCAGCAGTTTCGAGAGCGGGCACTCCTACAATGAGCAGTTCTTC.